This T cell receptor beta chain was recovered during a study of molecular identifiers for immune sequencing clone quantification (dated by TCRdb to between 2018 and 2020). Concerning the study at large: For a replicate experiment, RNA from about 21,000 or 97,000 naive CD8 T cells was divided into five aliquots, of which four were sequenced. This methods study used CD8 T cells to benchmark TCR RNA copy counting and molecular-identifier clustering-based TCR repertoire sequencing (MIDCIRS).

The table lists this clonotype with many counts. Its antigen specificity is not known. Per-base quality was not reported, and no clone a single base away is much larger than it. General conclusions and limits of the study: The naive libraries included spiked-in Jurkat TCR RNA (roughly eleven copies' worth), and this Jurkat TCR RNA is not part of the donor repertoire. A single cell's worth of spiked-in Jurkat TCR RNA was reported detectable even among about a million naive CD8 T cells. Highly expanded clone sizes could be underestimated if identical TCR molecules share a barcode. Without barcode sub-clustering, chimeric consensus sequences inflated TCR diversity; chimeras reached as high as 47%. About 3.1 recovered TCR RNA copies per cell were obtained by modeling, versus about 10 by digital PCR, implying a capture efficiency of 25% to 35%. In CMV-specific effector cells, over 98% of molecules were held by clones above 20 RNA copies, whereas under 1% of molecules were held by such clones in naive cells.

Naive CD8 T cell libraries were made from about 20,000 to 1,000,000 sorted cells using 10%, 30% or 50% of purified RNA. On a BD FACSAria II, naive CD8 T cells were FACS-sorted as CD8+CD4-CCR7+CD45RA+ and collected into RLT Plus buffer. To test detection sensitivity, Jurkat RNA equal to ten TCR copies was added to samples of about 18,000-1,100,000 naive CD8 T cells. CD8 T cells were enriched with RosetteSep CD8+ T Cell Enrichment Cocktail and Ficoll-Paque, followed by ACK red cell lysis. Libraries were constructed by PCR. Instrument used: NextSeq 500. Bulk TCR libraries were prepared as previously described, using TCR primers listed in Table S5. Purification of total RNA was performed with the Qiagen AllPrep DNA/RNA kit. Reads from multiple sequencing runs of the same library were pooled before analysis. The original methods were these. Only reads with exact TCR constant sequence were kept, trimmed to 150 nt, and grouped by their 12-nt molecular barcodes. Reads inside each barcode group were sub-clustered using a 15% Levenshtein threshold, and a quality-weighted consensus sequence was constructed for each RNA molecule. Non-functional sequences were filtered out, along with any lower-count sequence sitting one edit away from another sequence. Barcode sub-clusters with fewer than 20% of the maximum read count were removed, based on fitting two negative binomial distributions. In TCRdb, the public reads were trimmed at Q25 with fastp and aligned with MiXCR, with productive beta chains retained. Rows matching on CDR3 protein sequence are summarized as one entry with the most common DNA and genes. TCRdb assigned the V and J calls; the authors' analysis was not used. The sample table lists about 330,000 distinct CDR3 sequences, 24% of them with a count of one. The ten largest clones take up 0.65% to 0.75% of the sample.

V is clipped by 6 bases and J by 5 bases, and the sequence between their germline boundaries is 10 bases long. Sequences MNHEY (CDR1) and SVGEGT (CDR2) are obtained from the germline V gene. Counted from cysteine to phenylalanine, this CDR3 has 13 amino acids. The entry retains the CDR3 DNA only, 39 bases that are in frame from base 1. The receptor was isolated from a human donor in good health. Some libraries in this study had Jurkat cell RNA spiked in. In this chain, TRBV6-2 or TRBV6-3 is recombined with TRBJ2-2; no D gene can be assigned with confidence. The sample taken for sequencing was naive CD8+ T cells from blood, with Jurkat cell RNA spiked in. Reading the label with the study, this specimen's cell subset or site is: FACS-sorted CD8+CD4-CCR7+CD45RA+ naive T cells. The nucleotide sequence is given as TGTGCCAGCAGCTATCTCCTGACCGGGGAGCTGTTTTTT. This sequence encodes CASSYLLTGELFF.